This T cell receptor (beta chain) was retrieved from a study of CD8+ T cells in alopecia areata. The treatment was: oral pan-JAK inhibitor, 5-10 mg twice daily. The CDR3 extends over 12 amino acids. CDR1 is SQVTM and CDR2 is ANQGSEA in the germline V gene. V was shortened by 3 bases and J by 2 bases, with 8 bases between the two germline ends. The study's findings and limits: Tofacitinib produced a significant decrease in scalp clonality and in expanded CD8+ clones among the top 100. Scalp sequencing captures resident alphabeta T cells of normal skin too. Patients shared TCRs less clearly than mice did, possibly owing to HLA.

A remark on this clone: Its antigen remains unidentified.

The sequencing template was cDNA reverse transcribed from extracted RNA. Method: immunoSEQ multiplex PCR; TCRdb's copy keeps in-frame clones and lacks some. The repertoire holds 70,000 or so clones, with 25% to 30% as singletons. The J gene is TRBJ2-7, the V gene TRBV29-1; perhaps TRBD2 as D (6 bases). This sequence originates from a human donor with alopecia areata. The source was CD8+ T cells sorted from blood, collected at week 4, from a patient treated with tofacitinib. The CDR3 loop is CSVDSGPYEQYF. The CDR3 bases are TGCAGCGTTGATAGCGGTCCCTACGAGCAGTACTTC.